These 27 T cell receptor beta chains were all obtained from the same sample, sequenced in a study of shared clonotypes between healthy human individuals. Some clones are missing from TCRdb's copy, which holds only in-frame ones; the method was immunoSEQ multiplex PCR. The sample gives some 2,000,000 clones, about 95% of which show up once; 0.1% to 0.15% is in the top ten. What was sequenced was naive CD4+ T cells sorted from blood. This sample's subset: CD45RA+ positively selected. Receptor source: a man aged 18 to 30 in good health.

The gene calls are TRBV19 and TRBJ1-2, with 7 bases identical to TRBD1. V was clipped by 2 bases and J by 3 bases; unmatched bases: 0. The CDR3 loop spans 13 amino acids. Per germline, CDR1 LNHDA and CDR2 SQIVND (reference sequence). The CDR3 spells CASSITGDYGYTF. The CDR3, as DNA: TGTGCCAGTAGTATAACAGGGGACTATGGCTACACCTTC.

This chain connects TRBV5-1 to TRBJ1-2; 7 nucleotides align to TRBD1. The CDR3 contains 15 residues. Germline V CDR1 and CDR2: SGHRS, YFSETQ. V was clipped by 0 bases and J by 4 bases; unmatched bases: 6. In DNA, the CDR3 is TGCGCCAGCAGCTTGGAGGGGGCGTACGGCTATGGCTACACCTTC. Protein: CASSLEGAYGYGYTF.

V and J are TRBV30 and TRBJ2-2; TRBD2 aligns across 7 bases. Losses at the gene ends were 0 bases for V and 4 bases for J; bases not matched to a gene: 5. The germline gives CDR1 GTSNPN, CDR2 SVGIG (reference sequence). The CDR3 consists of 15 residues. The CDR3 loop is CAWSVGLVGTGELFF. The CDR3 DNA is TGTGCCTGGAGTGTAGGACTAGTAGGCACCGGGGAGCTGTTTTTT.

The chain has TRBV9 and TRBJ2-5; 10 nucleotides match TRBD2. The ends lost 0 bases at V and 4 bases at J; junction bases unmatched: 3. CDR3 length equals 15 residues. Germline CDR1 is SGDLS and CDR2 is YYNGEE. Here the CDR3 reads CASSVVPSGRETQYF. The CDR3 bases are TGTGCCAGCAGCGTAGTACCTAGCGGGAGAGAGACCCAGTACTTC.

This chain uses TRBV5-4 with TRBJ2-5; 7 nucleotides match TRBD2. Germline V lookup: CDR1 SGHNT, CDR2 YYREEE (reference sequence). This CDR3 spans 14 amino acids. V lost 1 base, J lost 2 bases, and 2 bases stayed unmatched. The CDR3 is CASSLRGLQETQYF. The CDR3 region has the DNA TGTGCCAGCAGCTTGAGGGGACTACAAGAGACCCAGTACTTC.

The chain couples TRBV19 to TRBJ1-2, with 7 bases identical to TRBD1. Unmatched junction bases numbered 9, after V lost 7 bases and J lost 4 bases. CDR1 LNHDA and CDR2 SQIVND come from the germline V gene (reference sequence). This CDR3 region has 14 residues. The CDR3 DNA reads TGTGCCAGTACCGATTCTCGGGACAGCTATGGCTACACCTTC. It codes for CASTDSRDSYGYTF.

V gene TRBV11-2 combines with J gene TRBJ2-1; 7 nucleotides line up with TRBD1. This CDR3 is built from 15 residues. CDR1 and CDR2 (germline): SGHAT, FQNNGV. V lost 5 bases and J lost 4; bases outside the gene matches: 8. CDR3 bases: TGTGCCAGCAGCCAAGGACAGGACGGTTACAATGAGCAGTTCTTC. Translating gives CASSQGQDGYNEQFF.

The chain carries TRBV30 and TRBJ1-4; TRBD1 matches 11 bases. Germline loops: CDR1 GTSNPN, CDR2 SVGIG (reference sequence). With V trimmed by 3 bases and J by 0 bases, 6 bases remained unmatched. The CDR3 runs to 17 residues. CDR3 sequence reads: CAWSGTGGFTTNEKLFF. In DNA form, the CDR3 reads TGTGCCTGGAGCGGGACAGGGGGATTTACAACTAATGAAAAACTGTTTTTT.

Here the CDR3 DNA reads TGTGCTAGTGCCCCGCAGGGCAGGGGCGACGAGCAGTACTTC. It yields the protein CASAPQGRGDEQYF. This chain joins TRBV12-5 and TRBJ2-7; possible D gene TRBD1, 6 bases. Germline V gives CDR1 LGHNT, CDR2 FRNRAP. V was shortened by 7 bases and J by 5 bases, with 18 bases between the two germline ends. CDR3 size: 14 residues.

CDR3 nucleotide sequence: TGTGCCAGTTGCTCGTCCGGGACAGCTAATCAGCCCCAGCATTTT. Translation: CASCSSGTANQPQHF. The chain combines TRBV19 with TRBJ1-5; 7 positions agree with TRBD1. Germline CDR1 is LNHDA and CDR2 is SQIVND (reference sequence). J gave up 4 bases and V 8 bases, and 11 bases lay outside the gene matches. The CDR3 has 15 residues. Combining the CDR3 with reference TRBV19 and TRBJ1-5 gives the whole variable domain DGGITQSPKYLFRKEGQNVTLSCEQNLNHDAMYWYRQDPGQGLRLIYYSQIVNDFQKGDIAEGYSVSREKKESFPLTVTSAQKNPTAFYLCASCSSGTANQPQHFGDGTRLSIL.

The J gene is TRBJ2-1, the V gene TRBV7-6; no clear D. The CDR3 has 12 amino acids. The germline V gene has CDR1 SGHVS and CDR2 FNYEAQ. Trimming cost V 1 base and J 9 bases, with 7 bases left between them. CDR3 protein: CASSLDSTEQFF. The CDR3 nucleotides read TGTGCCAGCAGCTTAGACAGTACTGAGCAGTTCTTC. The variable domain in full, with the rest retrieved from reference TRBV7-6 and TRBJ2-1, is GAGVSQSPRYKVTKRGQDVALRCDPISGHVSLYWYRQALGQGPEFLTYFNYEAQQDKSGLPNDRFSAERPEGSISTLTIQRTEQRDSAMYRCASSLDSTEQFFGPGTRLTVL.

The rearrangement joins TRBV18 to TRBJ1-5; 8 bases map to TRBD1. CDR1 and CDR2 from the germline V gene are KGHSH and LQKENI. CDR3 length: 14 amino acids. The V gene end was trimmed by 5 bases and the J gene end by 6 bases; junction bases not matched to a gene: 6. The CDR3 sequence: CASSAQGAGQPQHF. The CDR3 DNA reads TGTGCCAGCTCAGCCCAGGGGGCAGGTCAGCCCCAGCATTTT. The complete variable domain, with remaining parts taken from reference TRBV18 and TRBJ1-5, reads NAGVMQNPRHLVRRRGQEARLRCSPMKGHSHVYWYRQLPEEGLKFMVYLQKENIIDESGMPKERFSAEFPKEGPSILRIQQVVRGDSAAYFCASSAQGAGQPQHFGDGTRLSIL.

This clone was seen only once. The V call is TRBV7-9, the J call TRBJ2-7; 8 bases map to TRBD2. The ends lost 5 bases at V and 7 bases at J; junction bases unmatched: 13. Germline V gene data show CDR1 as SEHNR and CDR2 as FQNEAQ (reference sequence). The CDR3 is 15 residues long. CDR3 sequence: CASSLLTGGPIEQYF. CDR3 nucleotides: TGTGCCAGCAGCCTCCTGACGGGAGGGCCGATAGAGCAGTACTTC.

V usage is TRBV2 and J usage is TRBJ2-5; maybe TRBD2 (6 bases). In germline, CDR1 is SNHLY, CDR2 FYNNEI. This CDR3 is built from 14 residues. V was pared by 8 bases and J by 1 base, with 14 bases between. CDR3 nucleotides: TGTGCCAGCTCCGCCGGGGGTACCCAAGAGACCCAGTACTTC. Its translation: CASSAGGTQETQYF.

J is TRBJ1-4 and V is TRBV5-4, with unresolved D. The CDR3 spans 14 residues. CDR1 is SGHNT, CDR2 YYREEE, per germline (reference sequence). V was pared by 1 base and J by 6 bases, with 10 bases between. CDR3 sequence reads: CASSLSVADEKLFF. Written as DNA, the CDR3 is TGTGCCAGCAGCTTGTCGGTCGCGGATGAAAAACTGTTTTTT.

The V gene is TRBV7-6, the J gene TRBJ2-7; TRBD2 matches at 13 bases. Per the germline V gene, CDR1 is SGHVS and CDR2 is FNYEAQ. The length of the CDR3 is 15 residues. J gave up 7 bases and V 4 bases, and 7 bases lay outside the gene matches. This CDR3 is CASSSAPGLAGEQYF. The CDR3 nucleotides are TGTGCCAGCAGCTCCGCGCCGGGACTAGCGGGGGAGCAGTACTTC.

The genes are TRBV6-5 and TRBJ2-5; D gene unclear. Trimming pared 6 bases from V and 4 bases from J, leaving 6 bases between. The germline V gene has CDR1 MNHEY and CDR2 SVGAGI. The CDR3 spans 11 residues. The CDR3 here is CASRFRETQYF. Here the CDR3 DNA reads TGTGCCAGCAGATTTCGAGAGACCCAGTACTTC.

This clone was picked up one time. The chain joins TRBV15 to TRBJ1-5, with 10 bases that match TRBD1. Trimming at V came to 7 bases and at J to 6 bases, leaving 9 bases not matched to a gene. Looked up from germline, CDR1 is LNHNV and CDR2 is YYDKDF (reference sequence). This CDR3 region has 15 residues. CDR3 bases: TGTGCCACCACCAGGGACAGGGGAGAGAGTCAGCCCCAGCATTTT. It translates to CATTRDRGESQPQHF.

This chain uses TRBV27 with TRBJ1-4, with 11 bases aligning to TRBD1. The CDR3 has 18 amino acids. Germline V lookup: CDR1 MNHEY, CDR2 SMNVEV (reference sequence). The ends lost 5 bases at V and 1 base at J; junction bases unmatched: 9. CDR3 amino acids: CASSLRDRGGETNEKLFF. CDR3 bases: TGTGCCAGCAGTCTCCGGGACAGGGGGGGGGAAACTAATGAAAAACTGTTTTTT.

CDR3 sequence reads: CASSSIISRGFKSYEQYF. The CDR3 nucleotides are TGTGCCAGCAGCTCGATAATTAGCCGGGGCTTCAAGTCCTACGAGCAGTACTTC. The rearrangement uses TRBV7-2 and TRBJ2-7; perhaps D is TRBD1 or TRBD2 (5 bases each). The CDR3 loop spans 18 amino acids. Germline loops: CDR1 SGHTA, CDR2 FQGNSA. The V and J ends lost 4 bases and 1 base respectively, with 23 bases between them.

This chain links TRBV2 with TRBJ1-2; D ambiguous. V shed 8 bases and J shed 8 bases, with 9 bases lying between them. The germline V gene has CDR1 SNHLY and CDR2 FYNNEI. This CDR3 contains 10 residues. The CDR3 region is CASEGAGYTF. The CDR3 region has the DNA TGTGCCAGCGAAGGAGCCGGCTACACCTTC.

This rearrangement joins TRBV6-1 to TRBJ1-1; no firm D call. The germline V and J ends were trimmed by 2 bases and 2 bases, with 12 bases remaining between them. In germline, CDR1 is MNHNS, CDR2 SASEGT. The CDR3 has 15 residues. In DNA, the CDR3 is TGTGCCAGCAGTGAACTGGGCGGCTTAAACACTGAAGCTTTCTTT. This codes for CASSELGGLNTEAFF.

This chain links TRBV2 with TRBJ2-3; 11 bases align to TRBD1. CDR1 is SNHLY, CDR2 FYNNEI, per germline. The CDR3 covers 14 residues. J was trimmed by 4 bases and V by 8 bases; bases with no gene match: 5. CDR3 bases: TGTGCCAGCGGACAGGGGGCTCGGGCAGATACGCAGTATTTT. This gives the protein CASGQGARADTQYF.

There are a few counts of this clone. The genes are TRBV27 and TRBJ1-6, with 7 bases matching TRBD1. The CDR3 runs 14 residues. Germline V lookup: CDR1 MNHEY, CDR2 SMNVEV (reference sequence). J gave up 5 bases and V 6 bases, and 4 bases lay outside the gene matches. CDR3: CASRPGQNNSPLHF. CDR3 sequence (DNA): TGTGCCAGCAGACCGGGACAGAATAATTCACCCCTCCACTTT.

CDR3 region: CASNPAEGIIDEQYF. DNA for the CDR3: TGTGCCAGCAACCCGGCCGAGGGAATTATCGACGAGCAGTACTTC. The chain links TRBV5-4 to TRBJ2-7, with a possible D match to TRBD2 (5 bases). V lost 6 bases and J lost 5, with 21 bases in between. CDR1 and CDR2 (germline): SGHNT, YYREEE (reference sequence). There are 15 residues in the CDR3. The whole variable domain, filled in from reference TRBV5-4 and TRBJ2-7, reads ETGVTQSPTHLIKTRGQQVTLRCSSQSGHNTVSWYQQALGQGPQFIFQYYREEENGRGNFPPRFSGLQFPNYSSELNVNALELDDSALYLCASNPAEGIIDEQYFGPGTRLTVT.

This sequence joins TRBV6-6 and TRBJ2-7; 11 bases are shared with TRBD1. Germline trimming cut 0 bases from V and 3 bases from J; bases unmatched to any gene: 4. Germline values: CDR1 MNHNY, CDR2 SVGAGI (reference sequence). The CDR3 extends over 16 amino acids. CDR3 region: CASSYSGQGVVYEQYF. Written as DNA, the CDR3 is TGTGCCAGCAGTTACTCGGGACAGGGGGTCGTCTACGAGCAGTACTTC.

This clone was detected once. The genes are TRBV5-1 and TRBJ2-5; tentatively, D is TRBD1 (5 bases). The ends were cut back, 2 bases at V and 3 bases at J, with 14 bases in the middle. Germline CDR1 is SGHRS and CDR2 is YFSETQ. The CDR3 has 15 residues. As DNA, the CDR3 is TGCGCCAGCAGCTTCATAGGACACGAGAAAGAGACCCAGTACTTC. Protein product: CASSFIGHEKETQYF.